The next 7 T cell receptor beta chains were all read from a single sample in a study of blood T cell repertoires in COVID-19. Sequenced by immunoSEQ multiplex PCR; TCRdb stores in-frame clones only, minus some. The sample includes approximately 50,000 clones, roughly 87% seen only once; the top ten take around 30%. The sample was peripheral blood. The receptors originated from a woman of 80 years or more with acute or convalescent COVID-19.

J is TRBJ2-2 and V is TRBV30; TRBD1 is a possible D gene (5 bases). CDR3 length: 17 amino acids. CDR1 and CDR2 (germline): GTSNPN, SVGIG (reference sequence). The germline V and J ends were trimmed by 7 bases and 1 base, with 22 bases remaining between them. CDR3 sequence: CAYGIKKGRLNTGELFF. The CDR3 DNA is TGTGCCTACGGTATCAAAAAGGGGCGCCTGAACACCGGGGAGCTGTTTTTT.

Notes on this clone: The junction and the germline gene differ at one end; a read error may be behind it. The V gene is TRBV30, the J gene TRBJ2-1; 10 bases align to TRBD1. Germline CDR1 GTSNPN, CDR2 SVGIG (reference sequence). The CDR3 sequence is 17 residues long. DNA of the CDR3: TGTGCCTGGTCGCCATGGAGGACAGGGGGATCCTCCAATGAGCAGTTCTTC. Translated, it gives CAWSPWRTGGSSNEQFF.

The chain combines TRBV3-1 (or the pseudogene TRBV3-2) with TRBJ1-1; 8 positions agree with TRBD1. From germline, CDR1 is LGHDT and CDR2 YNNKEL (reference sequence). The CDR3 consists of 15 residues. Trimming took 4 bases from V and 3 from J; bases not matched to a gene: 7. CDR3 DNA: TGTGCCAGCAGCCGCCTCGGACAGGGCGACACTGAAGCTTTCTTT. Its translation is CASSRLGQGDTEAFF.

J is TRBJ1-1 and V is TRBV28, with D perhaps matching TRBD1 (6 bases). There are 13 residues in the CDR3. Trimming stripped 6 bases from V and 1 base from J, with 9 bases between. Germline CDR1 MDHEN, CDR2 SYDVKM. CDR3 residues: CASRQTGNTEAFF. For the CDR3, the DNA is TGTGCCAGCAGACAGACAGGGAACACTGAAGCTTTCTTT.

V gene TRBV21-1 combines with J gene TRBJ2-7; the DNA was not compared with TRBD1, the D call given in the table. TRBV21-1 is annotated as a pseudogene. The CDR3 is 14 amino acids. CDR3 DNA: TGTGCCAGCAGCAAAGAGTCTGGCCCCCACGAGCAGTACGTC. Its translation is CASSKESGPHEQYV.

The chain joins TRBV4-2 to TRBJ1-5; D call uncertain. V lost 4 bases, J lost 7 bases, and 17 bases lay in between. Germline values: CDR1 LGHNA, CDR2 YNFKEQ. The CDR3 runs to 15 residues. For the CDR3, the DNA is TGTGCCAGCAGCCCTCAAGCGGGCCACGGGCAGCCCCAGCATTTT. Its translation is CASSPQAGHGQPQHF.

Only a few counts were recorded for this clone. CDR3 sequence: CASSTGSMDPSGANVLTF. Written as DNA, the CDR3 is TGTGCCAGTAGTACAGGGTCGATGGACCCCTCTGGGGCCAACGTCCTGACTTTC. V is TRBV19 and J is TRBJ2-6, with D possibly matching TRBD1 (5 bases). Germline V CDR1 and CDR2: LNHDA, SQIVND (reference sequence). Trimming shortened V by 4 bases and J by 0 bases, and 16 bases separated the two germline ends. The CDR3 covers 18 residues.